Below, 8 T cell receptor beta chains from the same sample are listed, as sequenced in a study of PD-1 blockade in classical Hodgkin lymphoma. Clones were read by immunoSEQ multiplex PCR, and TCRdb kept only the in-frame ones, dropping some. The sample includes about 12,000 clones, approximately 79% of them seen just once. Relapse after autologous stem cell transplantation occurred in every patient, and brentuximab vedotin exposure varied. Magnetic negative selection served to purify CD4+ T cells out of PBMCs that had been thawed. The source was CD4+ T cells from blood, collected at baseline. The source of these receptors is a human donor with classical Hodgkin lymphoma.

The chain uses TRBV11-2 and TRBJ1-3; D gene unclear. V was clipped by 5 bases and J by 11 bases, with 16 bases between them. The V gene's germline CDR1 is SGHAT and CDR2 FQNNGV. The CDR3 has 13 residues. The chain's CDR3 is CASSIRIDSAIYF. The CDR3 bases are TGTGCCAGCAGCATAAGGATCGACTCCGCCATATATTTT.

The rearrangement links TRBV14 to TRBJ1-2; no definite D call. V lost 1 base to trimming and J lost 2 bases, with 14 bases between them. Germline CDR1 is SGHDN and CDR2 is FVKESK. The CDR3 runs to 16 residues. CDR3 sequence reads: CASSQVLGSPNYGYTF. The CDR3 DNA reads as TGTGCCAGCAGCCAAGTCCTGGGATCCCCCAACTATGGCTACACCTTC.

The V call is TRBV10-3, the J call TRBJ1-2; TRBD1 aligns across 7 bases. Looked up from germline, CDR1 is ENHRY and CDR2 is SYGVKD. V lost 5 bases to trimming and J lost 2 bases; unmatched junction nucleotides: 8. The CDR3 runs 15 residues. The CDR3 protein is CAISPGTASNYGYTF. In nucleotides, the CDR3 is TGTGCCATCAGTCCCGGGACAGCGTCCAACTATGGCTACACCTTC.

The chain uses TRBV4-3 and TRBJ1-1; D not certain. This CDR3 contains 14 residues. Germline loops: CDR1 LGHNA, CDR2 YSLEER. Trimming removed 0 bases from V and 10 bases from J, with 15 bases in between. CDR3 sequence (DNA): TGCGCCAGCAGCCAAGATCGTACCCCTAATATAGCTTTCTTT. Protein sequence: CASSQDRTPNIAFF.

The CDR3 bases are TGTGCCAGCAGCTTAGGAAGCCAAGAGACCCAGTACTTC. Its protein product is CASSLGSQETQYF. The chain couples TRBV7-9 to TRBJ2-5; D not resolved. Per the germline V gene, CDR1 is SEHNR and CDR2 is FQNEAQ (reference sequence). Trimming stripped 1 base from V and 1 base from J, with 4 bases between. CDR3 length equals 13 residues.

The CDR3 spells CASQTGPNSNQPQHF. DNA for the CDR3: TGTGCCAGTCAGACAGGGCCTAATAGCAATCAGCCCCAGCATTTT. The rearrangement links TRBV19 to TRBJ1-5, with TRBD1 identical over 7 bases. CDR1 and CDR2 (germline): LNHDA, SQIVND (reference sequence). This CDR3 is 15 amino acids long. The junction had 7 bases not matched to a gene; V was cut back by 8 bases and J by 0 bases.

This clone was observed a few times. V usage is TRBV19 and J usage is TRBJ2-3; no clear D gene. The germline CDR1 and CDR2 sequences are LNHDA and SQIVND (reference sequence). This CDR3 is built from 14 residues. Trimming left V 5 bases short and J 0 bases short, with 9 bases between. The CDR3 sequence is CASSLSGSTDTQYF. The CDR3 nucleotides read TGTGCCAGTAGTTTGTCTGGGAGCACAGATACGCAGTATTTT.

This clone was seen a handful of times. V is TRBV7-3 and J is TRBJ1-2; possible D gene TRBD1, 6 bases. The CDR3 length is 13 residues. Trimming cost V 2 bases and J 5 bases, with 9 bases left between them. The germline gives CDR1 SGHTA, CDR2 FQGTGA. CDR3 residues: CASSLAGAYGYTF. As DNA, the CDR3 is TGTGCCAGCAGCTTAGCGGGGGCGTATGGCTACACCTTC.